The next 26 T cell receptor beta chains were all read from a single sample in a study of blood T cell repertoires in COVID-19. The method was immunoSEQ multiplex PCR; TCRdb's version includes in-frame clones alone and lacks a portion of them. The sample lists about 110,000 clones; roughly 79% were seen once. Specimen: peripheral blood. Receptors were obtained from a woman aged 80 or over with active or convalescent COVID-19.

This clone was seen a single time. The chain couples TRBV25-1 to TRBJ2-1; D is ambiguous. From germline, CDR1 is MGHDK and CDR2 SYGVNS. The CDR3 sequence is 16 residues long. Trimming took 1 base from V and 5 from J, leaving 15 bases between them. This chain's CDR3 is CASSEWWAPNNNEQFF. As DNA, the CDR3 is TGTGCCAGCAGTGAATGGTGGGCCCCAAATAACAATGAGCAGTTCTTC.

This clone has a handful of counts. The CDR3 nucleotides are TGTGCCAGCTCACTTTCAGGGGTGAACACTGAAGCTTTCTTT. Residues: CASSLSGVNTEAFF. The J gene is TRBJ1-1, the V gene TRBV18; D is possibly TRBD1 (6 bases). The CDR3 has 14 residues. Trimming pared 4 bases from V and 0 bases from J, leaving 9 bases between. Looked up from germline, CDR1 is KGHSH and CDR2 is LQKENI.

The gene calls are TRBV5-1 and TRBJ2-3; possible D gene TRBD2, 6 bases. V was clipped by 0 bases and J by 2 bases, with 13 bases between them. There are 16 residues in the CDR3. Germline-derived CDR1 and CDR2 are SGHRS and YFSETQ. Here the CDR3 DNA reads TGCGCCAGCAGCTTGGAGGTCAGACTAGACACAGATACGCAGTATTTT. Translating it yields CASSLEVRLDTDTQYF.

This clone was counted between two and nine times. The chain has TRBV2 and TRBJ1-5; 8 bases are a match to TRBD1. CDR1 and CDR2 (germline): SNHLY, FYNNEI. Trimming removed 2 bases from V and 0 bases from J; junction bases left unmatched: 3. The CDR3 has 16 residues. The CDR3 bases are TGTGCCAGCAGTGAACAGGGGGCTGGTAGCAATCAGCCCCAGCATTTT. This encodes CASSEQGAGSNQPQHF.

This chain links TRBV4-1 with TRBJ1-5; D unresolved. Per germline, CDR1 MGHRA and CDR2 YSYEKL. This CDR3 spans 14 amino acids. V lost 3 bases and J lost 1, with 7 bases in between. The CDR3 DNA reads as TGCGCCAGCAGCCATGTCCAGAGCAATCAGCCCCAGCATTTT. It codes for CASSHVQSNQPQHF.

The chain links TRBV10-3 to TRBJ2-3; the match to TRBD2 covers 9 bases. The CDR3 totals 14 residues. The germline CDR1 and CDR2 sequences are ENHRY and SYGVKD. Trimming removed 4 bases from V and 3 bases from J; junction bases left unmatched: 2. CDR3 residues: CAISASGRTDTQYF. The CDR3 bases are TGTGCCATCAGTGCCAGCGGGAGGACAGATACGCAGTATTTT.

The rearrangement joins TRBV18 to TRBJ1-2; TRBD1 might be the D (6 bases). Between the trimmed V and J ends, which lost 3 bases and 8 bases, there was a span of 16 bases. The length of the CDR3 is 14 residues. Per germline, CDR1 KGHSH and CDR2 LQKENI. The CDR3 DNA reads as TGTGCCAGCTCACCCCTGGACAGTTCTTTGGGCTACACCTTC. Translating gives CASSPLDSSLGYTF.

This clone has just one count. V usage is TRBV6-5 and J usage is TRBJ1-2; D not resolved. The CDR3 consists of 11 residues. Germline V gene data show CDR1 as MNHEY and CDR2 as SVGAGI. CDR3 sequence: CATLLNYGYTF. Written as DNA, the CDR3 is TGTGCTACACTATTAAACTATGGCTACACCTTC.

This chain connects TRBV15 to TRBJ2-2; 11 bases agree with TRBD2. The CDR3 extends over 15 amino acids. Unmatched junction bases numbered 7, after V lost 5 bases and J lost 8 bases. The germline V gene has CDR1 LNHNV and CDR2 YYDKDF (reference sequence). CDR3 nucleotide sequence: TGTGCCACCAGCCCCCGACTAGCGGGGCGTGGGGAGCTGTTTTTT. This codes for CATSPRLAGRGELFF.

This chain connects TRBV27 to TRBJ1-5; D is uncertain. The CDR3 length is 15 residues. Deletions cut 6 bases from V and 4 bases from J, with 16 bases between. Germline V gives CDR1 MNHEY, CDR2 SMNVEV (reference sequence). The CDR3 DNA reads as TGTGCCAGCAGCCGTTCGTGGCAGATAAATCAGCCCCAGCATTTT. This translates into CASSRSWQINQPQHF.

The chain is built from TRBV2 and TRBJ1-3; 7 bases map to TRBD1. This CDR3 comprises 16 residues. V shed 4 bases, J shed 0 bases, and the junction held 6 bases outside the gene matches. The germline V gene has CDR1 SNHLY and CDR2 FYNNEI. In DNA, the CDR3 is TGTGCCAGCAGTGTTAGCAGACAGGGCTCTGGAAACACCATATATTTT. Protein sequence: CASSVSRQGSGNTIYF.

In this sample, this clone turned up a few times. The chain carries TRBV25-1 and TRBJ2-1, with a possible D match to TRBD1 (6 bases). V lost 7 bases and J 5 bases, leaving 12 bases between the germline ends. The germline CDR1 and CDR2 sequences are MGHDK and SYGVNS. CDR3 length: 13 residues. The CDR3 DNA sequence: TGTGCCAGCATGGACAGCCGAGACAATGAGCAGTTCTTC. It is translated as CASMDSRDNEQFF.

The rearrangement joins TRBV28 to TRBJ1-2; tentative D call: TRBD1 (6 bases). Trimming took off 2 bases at V and 5 bases at J, with 9 bases between the two ends. Germline V gene sequence: CDR1 MDHEN, CDR2 SYDVKM. The CDR3 is 13 amino acids. The CDR3 here is CASSLLRGYGYTF. The CDR3 DNA reads TGTGCCAGCAGTTTACTAAGGGGGTATGGCTACACCTTC.

The chain joins TRBV5-1 to TRBJ2-2; 10 bases match TRBD2. In germline, CDR1 is SGHRS, CDR2 YFSETQ. The CDR3 sequence is 17 residues long. V shed 1 base and J 6 bases; nucleotides not matched to a gene: 9. DNA for the CDR3: TGCGCCAGCAGCTTGTTGCTAGCGGGAGTGTCTGCCGGGGAGCTGTTTTTT. Translation gives CASSLLLAGVSAGELFF.

This clone was recorded once. The V gene is TRBV7-8, the J gene TRBJ2-1; D remains unclear. Germline assignment: CDR1 SGHVS and CDR2 FQNEAQ. The CDR3 spans 14 residues. Trimming took 5 bases from V and 0 from J, leaving 8 bases between them. CDR3 residues: CASSQHSSYNEQFF. For the CDR3, the DNA is TGTGCCAGCAGCCAACACAGCTCCTACAATGAGCAGTTCTTC.

The chain recombines TRBV11-2 with TRBJ2-2; TRBD2 matches at 9 bases. There are 14 residues in the CDR3. The junction had 3 bases not matched to a gene; V was cut back by 7 bases and J by 3 bases. From germline, CDR1 is SGHAT and CDR2 FQNNGV. The CDR3 sequence is CASMTSGYTGELFF. The CDR3 DNA reads TGTGCCAGCATGACTAGCGGTTACACCGGGGAGCTGTTTTTT.

This clone was seen a few times. The chain is built from TRBV28 and TRBJ2-6; a possible D gene is TRBD1 (6 bases). The CDR3 sequence is 15 residues long. V lost 6 bases to trimming and J lost 1 base, with 10 bases between them. CDR1 and CDR2 from the germline V gene are MDHEN and SYDVKM. CDR3 region: CASRQTGSGANVLTF. In DNA form, the CDR3 reads TGTGCCAGCAGACAAACAGGGTCTGGGGCCAACGTCCTGACTTTC. Based on the CDR3 plus reference TRBV28 and TRBJ2-6, the full variable domain is DVKVTQSSRYLVKRTGEKVFLECVQDMDHENMFWYRQDPGLGLRLIYFSYDVKMKEKGDIPEGYSVSREKKERFSLILESASTNQTSMYLCASRQTGSGANVLTFGAGSRLTVL.

This rearrangement joins TRBV5-4 to TRBJ1-1; perhaps TRBD1 as D (6 bases). The V and J ends lost 3 bases and 4 bases respectively, with 16 bases between them. Germline-derived CDR1 and CDR2 are SGHNT and YYREEE (reference sequence). The CDR3 consists of 15 residues. DNA of the CDR3: TGTGCCAGCAGCTGGGCCGGGGGGCGCAGCACTGAAGCTTTCTTT. Residues: CASSWAGGRSTEAFF.

A few counts support this clone. The CDR3 loop is CASSLDQGLGETQYF. The CDR3 DNA follows: TGTGCCAGCAGCTTGGACCAGGGTTTAGGAGAGACCCAGTACTTC. This chain uses TRBV5-4 with TRBJ2-5, with D maybe TRBD1 (5 bases). Trimming stripped 0 bases from V and 4 bases from J, with 13 bases between. The germline CDR1 and CDR2 sequences are SGHNT and YYREEE (reference sequence). The CDR3 is 15 amino acids. Complete variable domain (other parts from reference TRBV5-4 and TRBJ2-5): ETGVTQSPTHLIKTRGQQVTLRCSSQSGHNTVSWYQQALGQGPQFIFQYYREEENGRGNFPPRFSGLQFPNYSSELNVNALELDDSALYLCASSLDQGLGETQYFGPGTRLLVL.

This clone has a handful of counts. The V gene is TRBV2, the J gene TRBJ2-7; D unclear. V was pared by 7 bases and J by 4 bases, with 11 bases between. Germline CDR1 is SNHLY and CDR2 is FYNNEI. The CDR3 contains 12 residues. The CDR3 sequence: CASTDPPYEQYF. Here the CDR3 DNA reads TGTGCCAGCACTGATCCCCCTTACGAGCAGTACTTC.

The chain has TRBV5-4 and TRBJ2-6; tentative D call: TRBD1 (6 bases). V gave up 6 bases and J gave up 2 bases, with 12 bases separating them. This CDR3 is built from 15 residues. The germline gives CDR1 SGHNT, CDR2 YYREEE (reference sequence). The CDR3 region is CASTNREAGANVLTF. DNA for the CDR3: TGTGCCAGCACTAACAGGGAAGCTGGGGCCAACGTCCTGACTTTC. Drawing the rest from reference TRBV5-4 and TRBJ2-6, the complete variable domain is ETGVTQSPTHLIKTRGQQVTLRCSSQSGHNTVSWYQQALGQGPQFIFQYYREEENGRGNFPPRFSGLQFPNYSSELNVNALELDDSALYLCASTNREAGANVLTFGAGSRLTVL.

The chain combines TRBV2 with TRBJ2-1; D may be TRBD2 (6 bases). The V gene lost 3 bases and the J gene lost 12 bases, with 18 bases spanning the gap. CDR3 length: 14 amino acids. Germline assignment: CDR1 SNHLY and CDR2 FYNNEI. Here the CDR3 DNA reads TGTGCCAGCAGTGACTCCCGGACCGGGAGTGTGCAGTTCTTC. Translating it yields CASSDSRTGSVQFF.

The chain is built from TRBV7-8 and TRBJ1-6; no definite D call. This CDR3 is built from 14 residues. Germline V gene lookup returns CDR1 SGHVS and CDR2 FQNEAQ. Trimming cost V 1 base and J 8 bases, with 9 bases left between them. CDR3 nucleotides: TGTGCCAGCAGCTTAGTTCAGTCAGATTCACCCCTCCACTTT. This gives the protein CASSLVQSDSPLHF.

The chain joins TRBV5-5 to TRBJ1-2; weak D call: TRBD1 (5 bases). V lost 0 bases and J 0 bases, leaving 12 bases between the germline ends. Germline-derived CDR1 and CDR2 are SGHKS and YYEKEE (reference sequence). The CDR3 has 16 amino acids. As DNA, the CDR3 is TGTGCCAGCAGCTTGGCCGGGGGAGGGACTAACTATGGCTACACCTTC. Residues: CASSLAGGGTNYGYTF.

V is TRBV11-2 and J is TRBJ1-2; 7 bases fit TRBD1. The CDR3 is 15 amino acids. CDR1 is SGHAT and CDR2 is FQNNGV in the germline V gene. Trimming at V came to 1 base and at J to 3 bases, leaving 5 bases not matched to a gene. The DNA of the CDR3 is TGTGCCAGCAGCTTAGGACAGGGTGCTCACTATGGCTACACCTTC. Amino acids: CASSLGQGAHYGYTF.

The chain carries TRBV9 and TRBJ2-5; the match to TRBD2 covers 13 bases. Germline V gene lookup returns CDR1 SGDLS and CDR2 YYNGEE. CDR3 length equals 16 residues. V was pared by 2 bases and J by 1 base, with 2 bases of the junction left unmatched. The CDR3 nucleotides read TGTGCCAGCAGCGTCGGACTAGCGGGAGTCCAAGAGACCCAGTACTTC. Translated: CASSVGLAGVQETQYF.